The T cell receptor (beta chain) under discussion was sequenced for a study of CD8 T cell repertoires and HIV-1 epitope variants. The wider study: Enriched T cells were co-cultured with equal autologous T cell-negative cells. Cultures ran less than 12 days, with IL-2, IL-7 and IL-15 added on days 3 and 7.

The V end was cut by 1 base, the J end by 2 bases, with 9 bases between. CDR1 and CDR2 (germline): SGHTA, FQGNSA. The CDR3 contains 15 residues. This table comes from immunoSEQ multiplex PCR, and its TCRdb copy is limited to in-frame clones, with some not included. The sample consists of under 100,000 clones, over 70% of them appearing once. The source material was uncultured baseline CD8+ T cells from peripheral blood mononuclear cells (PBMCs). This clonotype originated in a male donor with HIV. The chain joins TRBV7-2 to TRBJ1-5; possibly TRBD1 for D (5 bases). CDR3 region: CASSLGGGGNQPQHF. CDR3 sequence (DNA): TGTGCCAGCAGCTTAGGCGGGGGGGGCAATCAGCCCCAGCATTTT.